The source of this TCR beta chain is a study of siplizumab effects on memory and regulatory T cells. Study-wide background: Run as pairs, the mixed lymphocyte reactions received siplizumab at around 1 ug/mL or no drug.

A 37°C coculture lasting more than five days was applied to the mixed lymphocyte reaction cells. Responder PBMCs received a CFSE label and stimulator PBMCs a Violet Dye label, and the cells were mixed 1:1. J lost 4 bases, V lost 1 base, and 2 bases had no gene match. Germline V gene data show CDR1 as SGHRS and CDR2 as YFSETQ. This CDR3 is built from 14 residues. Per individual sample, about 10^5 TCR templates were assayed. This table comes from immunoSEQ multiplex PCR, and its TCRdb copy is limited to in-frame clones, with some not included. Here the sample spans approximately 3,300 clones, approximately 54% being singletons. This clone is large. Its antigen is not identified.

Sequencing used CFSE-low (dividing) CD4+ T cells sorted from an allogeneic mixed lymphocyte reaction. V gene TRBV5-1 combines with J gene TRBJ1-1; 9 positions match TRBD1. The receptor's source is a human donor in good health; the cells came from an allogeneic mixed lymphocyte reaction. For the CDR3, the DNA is TGCGCCAGCAGCTTGACAGGGGGCAGCACTGAAGCTTTCTTT. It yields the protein CASSLTGGSTEAFF.